What follows are 19 T cell receptor beta chains derived from one specimen sequenced in a study of T cell clonotyping in hematopoietic cell transplantation. Documented time point: recipient sample about 28 days before transplant, after cytoreduction. This table comes from immunoSEQ multiplex PCR, and its TCRdb copy is limited to in-frame clones, with some not included. The sample records roughly 30,000 clones, 70% to 80% being singletons. The sequenced sample was peripheral blood mononuclear cells, obtained before stem cell transplant. The receptors were gathered from a woman in her twenties or thirties with chronic myeloid leukemia. Some clones in this sample may be carry-over from other donors' samples.

The chain links TRBV4-1 to TRBJ2-7, with D hard to call. Germline lookup yields CDR1 MGHRA and CDR2 YSYEKL. This CDR3 has 14 amino acids. Trimming left V 0 bases short and J 6 bases short, with 12 bases between. This CDR3 is CASSQDRIRSEQYF. In nucleotides, the CDR3 is TGCGCCAGCAGCCAAGATCGAATACGGAGCGAGCAGTACTTC.

This rearrangement joins TRBV27 to TRBJ1-5, with a weak D call TRBD1 (6 bases). V was pared by 6 bases and J by 2 bases, with 14 bases between. Germline values: CDR1 MNHEY, CDR2 SMNVEV (reference sequence). CDR3 length: 15 residues. The DNA of the CDR3 is TGTGCCAGCAGGGAGGGGGTTATTGGCAATCAGCCCCAGCATTTT. It codes for CASREGVIGNQPQHF.

The chain uses TRBV28 and TRBJ2-1; the D gene is possibly TRBD1 (6 bases). CDR3 length: 15 amino acids. The V gene's germline CDR1 is MDHEN and CDR2 SYDVKM. V dropped 3 bases and J dropped 8 bases, with 17 bases sitting between them. In DNA, the CDR3 is TGTGCCAGCAGTTTTTCCGGCCAGGGGAGCGATGAGCAGTTCTTC. This sequence encodes CASSFSGQGSDEQFF.

This chain connects TRBV7-9 to TRBJ1-6; D not certain. CDR1 and CDR2 (germline): SEHNR, FQNEAQ (reference sequence). Trimming stripped 3 bases from V and 5 bases from J, with 8 bases between. There are 14 residues in the CDR3. Written as DNA, the CDR3 is TGTGCCAGCAGCTTCCAAAGGGATAATTCACCCCTCCACTTT. This encodes CASSFQRDNSPLHF.

The gene calls are TRBV4-1 and TRBJ2-7; D is perhaps TRBD1 (6 bases). CDR1 is MGHRA and CDR2 is YSYEKL in the germline V gene. Trimming left V 3 bases short and J 5 bases short, with 17 bases between. The CDR3 has 15 amino acids. The CDR3 is CASSQILSRGHEQYF. The CDR3 coding sequence is TGCGCCAGCAGCCAGATACTGAGCAGGGGCCACGAGCAGTACTTC.

The chain links TRBV28 to TRBJ2-5; 8 nucleotides agree with TRBD2. This CDR3 comprises 14 residues. Germline-derived CDR1 and CDR2 are MDHEN and SYDVKM. V dropped 2 bases and J dropped 1; count of bases not matched to a gene: 0. In DNA form, the CDR3 reads TGTGCCAGCAGTTTAGGACTAGCCCAAGAGACCCAGTACTTC. Residues: CASSLGLAQETQYF.

The chain uses TRBV10-3 and TRBJ2-7; TRBD2 agrees at 11 bases. V lost 10 bases to trimming and J lost 7 bases; unmatched junction nucleotides: 9. Germline CDR1 ENHRY, CDR2 SYGVKD. CDR3 size: 13 residues. CDR3 DNA: TGTGCCAGCGGGACTAGCGGATGGGGGGAGCAGTACGTC. Translation gives CASGTSGWGEQYV.

In this sample, this clone turned up once. The rearrangement links TRBV6-5 to TRBJ1-2; perhaps TRBD1 as D (6 bases). In germline, CDR1 is MNHEY, CDR2 SVGAGI. V was cut by 6 bases and J by 3 bases, with 14 bases left in between. This CDR3 contains 14 residues. The CDR3 sequence is CASSQTGPYYGYTF. CDR3 nucleotide sequence: TGTGCCAGCAGCCAGACAGGCCCATACTATGGCTACACCTTC.

The V and J genes are TRBV5-6 and TRBJ2-5; D perhaps matches TRBD2 (6 bases). The CDR3 totals 14 residues. Between the trimmed V and J ends, which lost 3 bases and 2 bases, there was a span of 11 bases. The germline CDR1 and CDR2 sequences are SGHDT and YYEEEE. The CDR3 spells CASSWRDGQETQYF. The CDR3 DNA sequence: TGTGCCAGCAGCTGGCGGGACGGTCAAGAGACCCAGTACTTC.

This clone was seen only once. The chain joins TRBV6-5 to TRBJ1-2; 8 nucleotides line up with TRBD1. Germline V gene lookup returns CDR1 MNHEY and CDR2 SVGAGI. This CDR3 contains 13 residues. J was trimmed by 4 bases and V by 4 bases; bases with no gene match: 2. Here the CDR3 reads CASSLDRAYGYTF. CDR3 nucleotides: TGTGCCAGCAGTTTGGACAGGGCCTATGGCTACACCTTC.

This clone was observed a few times. This chain uses TRBV30 with TRBJ1-2, with 9 bases matching TRBD1. CDR1 is GTSNPN, CDR2 SVGIG, per germline (reference sequence). The CDR3 is 15 residues long. V lost 3 bases, J lost 7 bases, and 12 bases stayed unmatched. The CDR3 protein is CAWRAWDRAVGGYTF. The CDR3 DNA reads TGTGCCTGGAGGGCTTGGGACAGGGCGGTTGGTGGCTACACCTTC.

This chain links TRBV19 with TRBJ2-3, with D perhaps given as TRBD1 or TRBD2 (5 bases each). V was shortened by 3 bases and J by 3 bases, with 13 bases between the two germline ends. Germline CDR1 LNHDA, CDR2 SQIVND (reference sequence). This CDR3 is built from 15 residues. CDR3 residues: CASSMGQPGTDTQYF. The CDR3 DNA sequence: TGTGCCAGTAGTATGGGGCAGCCGGGGACAGATACGCAGTATTTT.

V usage is TRBV30 and J usage is TRBJ1-2; the D is unclear. The germline gives CDR1 GTSNPN, CDR2 SVGIG (reference sequence). The CDR3 is 12 amino acids. V shed 0 bases and J shed 4 bases, with 6 bases lying between them. The CDR3 reads CAWSVRAYGYTF. The CDR3, as DNA: TGTGCCTGGAGTGTACGAGCCTATGGCTACACCTTC.

This clone was observed once. This chain uses TRBV30 with TRBJ1-1; a possible D gene is TRBD1 (6 bases). CDR3 length: 13 amino acids. Per germline, CDR1 GTSNPN and CDR2 SVGIG (reference sequence). The germline V and J ends were trimmed by 5 bases and 1 base, with 11 bases remaining between them. The CDR3 loop is CAWGLQGNTEAFF. In nucleotides, the CDR3 is TGTGCCTGGGGACTACAGGGGAACACTGAAGCTTTCTTT.

The chain joins TRBV11-2 to TRBJ1-5; D ambiguous. Trimming took off 4 bases at V and 7 bases at J, with 20 bases between the two ends. CDR1 and CDR2 from the germline V gene are SGHAT and FQNNGV. The CDR3 is 16 residues long. CDR3 residues: CASSSKSWAHEQPQHF. The CDR3, as DNA: TGTGCCAGCAGCTCCAAGAGCTGGGCCCACGAGCAGCCCCAGCATTTT.

This rearrangement joins TRBV7-2 to TRBJ2-1; TRBD2 matches 11 bases. The CDR3 consists of 18 residues. Germline assignment: CDR1 SGHTA and CDR2 FQGNSA. J was trimmed by 4 bases and V by 3 bases; bases with no gene match: 11. The CDR3 region has the DNA TGTGCCAGCAGCTTCTTAGCGGGGGGGCCTCTTGTTTACAATGAGCAGTTCTTC. It is translated as CASSFLAGGPLVYNEQFF.

This clone has a handful of counts. The rearrangement uses TRBV6-5 and TRBJ2-7, with 7 bases fitting TRBD1. The CDR3 length is 14 residues. Looked up from germline, CDR1 is MNHEY and CDR2 is SVGAGI. The J segment lost 8 bases and the V segment lost 5 bases, leaving 12 bases of the junction unmatched. This chain's CDR3 is CASSPPGQSFKQYF. The CDR3 coding sequence is TGTGCCAGCAGTCCCCCGGGACAGTCCTTCAAGCAGTACTTC.

The V and J genes are TRBV29-1 and TRBJ2-5; D tentatively fits TRBD1 or TRBD2 (6 bases each). The CDR3 length is 14 residues. Germline V gene data show CDR1 as SQVTM and CDR2 as ANQGSEA. Trimming removed 4 bases at V and 5 bases at J, with 17 bases between. CDR3 nucleotides: TGCAGCGTTGGTAGGAGGGGGAACTCCGAGACCCAGTACTTC. Protein: CSVGRRGNSETQYF.

In DNA, the CDR3 is TGTGCCAGCAGCGTGAGGGGGAATCCGAACACTGAAGCTTTCTTT. It translates to CASSVRGNPNTEAFF. The rearrangement uses TRBV9 and TRBJ1-1; D is perhaps TRBD1 (6 bases). This CDR3 contains 15 residues. Per germline, CDR1 SGDLS and CDR2 YYNGEE. V shed 2 bases and J shed 1 base, with 12 bases lying between them. The full variable domain, completed using reference TRBV9 and TRBJ1-1, is DSGVTQTPKHLITATGQRVTLRCSPRSGDLSVYWYQQSLDQGLQFLIQYYNGEERAKGNILERFSAQQFPDLHSELNLSSLELGDSALYFCASSVRGNPNTEAFFGQGTRLTVV.